Shown below are 25 T cell receptor beta chains from a single sample sequenced in a study of T cell repertoires in cytomegalovirus infection. TCRdb re-called the reads through MiXCR, storing one row per CDR3 protein. Altogether more than 95,000 distinct CDR3 sequences are present, 25% to 35% being singletons, with the ten largest covering under 65%. Their antigen targets remain unknown. Sequenced material: CD8+ T cells from cultured PBMCs, taken from culture after CMV antigen stimulation. These receptors came from a human donor in good health (CMV status not recorded). Some clones in this sample may be carry-over from other donors' samples.

The rearrangement links TRBV19 to TRBJ1-1, with D possibly TRBD1 on 5 matching bases. This CDR3 is 13 amino acids long. Trimming took off 4 bases at V and 2 bases at J, with 8 bases between the two ends. From germline, CDR1 is LNHDA and CDR2 SQIVND (reference sequence). The CDR3 loop is CASSTGSNTEAFF. In DNA form, the CDR3 reads TGTGCCAGTAGTACAGGGAGCAACACTGAAGCTTTCTTT. Based on the CDR3 plus reference TRBV19 and TRBJ1-1, the full variable domain is DGGITQSPKYLFRKEGQNVTLSCEQNLNHDAMYWYRQDPGQGLRLIYYSQIVNDFQKGDIAEGYSVSREKKESFPLTVTSAQKNPTAFYLCASSTGSNTEAFFGQGTRLTVV.

This clonotype was seen a few times. The chain employs TRBV14 and TRBJ2-3; D unclear. V lost 0 bases, J lost 3 bases, and 10 bases lay in between. Germline loops: CDR1 SGHDN, CDR2 FVKESK. The CDR3 runs 15 residues. The CDR3 spells CASSQEDGRTDTQYF. The CDR3 region has the DNA TGTGCCAGCAGCCAAGAGGATGGAAGAACAGATACGCAGTATTTT.

V and J are TRBV20-1 and TRBJ2-5; 7 bases fit TRBD2. The CDR3 covers 15 residues. Per germline, CDR1 DFQATT and CDR2 SNEGSKA (reference sequence). Losses at the gene ends were 2 bases for V and 4 bases for J; bases not matched to a gene: 10. CDR3 nucleotide sequence: TGCAGTGCTAGAAAGGGCGGGGGATTTTCAGAGACCCAGTACTTC. This gives the protein CSARKGGGFSETQYF.

This clonotype was observed a single time. The V call is TRBV20-1, the J call TRBJ2-7, with TRBD1 matching over 9 bases. The CDR3 runs 15 residues. V dropped 2 bases and J dropped 0; count of bases not matched to a gene: 5. Germline CDR1 and CDR2: DFQATT and SNEGSKA (reference sequence). The CDR3 sequence: CSARNRDRVSYEQYF. For the CDR3, the DNA is TGCAGTGCTAGAAACCGGGACAGGGTCTCCTACGAGCAGTACTTC.

V and J are TRBV6-1 and TRBJ2-3; a weak D match, TRBD2 (6 bases). CDR1 MNHNS and CDR2 SASEGT come from the germline V gene. The V and J ends lost 3 bases and 0 bases respectively, with 10 bases between them. The CDR3 contains 15 residues. The CDR3 DNA is TGTGCCAGCAGTGACTCTAGCGCAAGCACAGATACGCAGTATTTT. It specifies CASSDSSASTDTQYF.

This chain joins TRBV13 and TRBJ2-1, with D unresolved. CDR1 and CDR2 (germline): PRHDT, FYEKMQ (reference sequence). Trimming left V 4 bases short and J 9 bases short, with 13 bases between. The CDR3 totals 13 residues. CDR3 amino acids: CASSSLNRTEQFF. CDR3 nucleotide sequence: TGTGCCAGCAGCTCCTTGAATCGTACTGAGCAGTTCTTC.

This chain connects TRBV12-3 or TRBV12-4 to TRBJ2-3; possible D gene TRBD2, 6 bases. This CDR3 region has 16 residues. Between the trimmed V and J ends, which lost 6 bases and 2 bases, there was a span of 18 bases. CDR3 region: CASSFGAGTITDTQYF. In DNA, the CDR3 is TGTGCCAGCAGCTTCGGAGCGGGTACAATCACAGATACGCAGTATTTT.

The CDR3 loop reads CASSPRYYNEQFF. As DNA, the CDR3 is TGCGCCAGCAGCCCCAGATACTACAATGAGCAGTTCTTC. V and J are TRBV4-1 and TRBJ2-1; no clear D gene. The V and J ends lost 4 bases and 3 bases respectively, with 7 bases between them. The V gene's germline CDR1 is MGHRA and CDR2 YSYEKL. This CDR3 has 13 amino acids.

This chain joins TRBV7-6 and TRBJ1-2, with a possible D match to TRBD1 (5 bases). CDR1 is SGHVS, CDR2 FNYEAQ, per germline. The V and J ends lost 6 bases and 4 bases respectively, with 15 bases between them. This CDR3 spans 14 amino acids. CDR3: CASSPVGGVYGYTF. CDR3 DNA sequence: TGTGCCAGCAGTCCCGTGGGGGGTGTCTATGGCTACACCTTC.

To note about this clonotype: This may come from a read error, since a much larger clone is one base off. This chain links TRBV6-8 with TRBJ2-1; possibly TRBD1 for D (6 bases). This CDR3 comprises 15 residues. Per the germline V gene, CDR1 is MNHGY and CDR2 is SAAAGT. V was trimmed by 5 bases and J by 0 bases, leaving 11 bases between them. The DNA of the CDR3 is TGTGCCAGCAGTGACGAACAGGGCTCCTACAATGAGCAGTTCTTC. Residues: CASSDEQGSYNEQFF.

The sample holds many counts of this clonotype. The gene calls are TRBV4-1 and TRBJ2-1; 7 nucleotides line up with TRBD1. This CDR3 has 14 residues. With V trimmed by 4 bases and J by 12 bases, 12 bases remained unmatched. Germline assignment: CDR1 MGHRA and CDR2 YSYEKL. The DNA of the CDR3 is TGCGCCAGCAGCCGAAGAGAACAGGGGATCGGGCAGTTCTTC. Its protein is CASSRREQGIGQFF.

The gene calls are TRBV5-4 and TRBJ1-4; no reliable D call. V lost 4 bases to trimming and J lost 5 bases, with 9 bases between them. The CDR3 is made up of 13 amino acids. The germline CDR1 and CDR2 sequences are SGHNT and YYREEE (reference sequence). Here the CDR3 reads CASSRAENEKLFF. In DNA form, the CDR3 reads TGTGCCAGCAGCAGAGCAGAGAATGAAAAACTGTTTTTT.

The chain links TRBV6-2 or TRBV6-3 to TRBJ2-1; D remains unclear. This CDR3 comprises 14 residues. Deletions cut 0 bases from V and 6 bases from J, with 9 bases between. Germline CDR1 and CDR2: MNHEY and SVGEGT. The CDR3 DNA is TGTGCCAGCAGTTACTCGACTGGGTTCAATGAGCAGTTCTTC. It is translated as CASSYSTGFNEQFF.

J is TRBJ2-3 and V is TRBV3-1; 10 nucleotides match TRBD2. CDR3 length: 17 amino acids. Germline CDR1 LGHDT, CDR2 YNNKEL (reference sequence). The V segment lost 0 bases and the J segment 2 bases; nucleotides outside the gene matches: 5. The CDR3 reads CASSQESSGGTTDTQYF. In DNA form, the CDR3 reads TGTGCCAGCAGCCAAGAGTCTAGCGGGGGAACCACAGATACGCAGTATTTT.

The CDR3 region has the DNA TGTGCCAGCAGCTCCCCGCACGGGACTAGCGGGCAAGAGACCCAGTACTTC. Translation gives CASSSPHGTSGQETQYF. V usage is TRBV7-6 and J usage is TRBJ2-5; 12 nucleotides align to TRBD2. CDR1 is SGHVS and CDR2 is FNYEAQ in the germline V gene. V lost 4 bases, J lost 2 bases, and 8 bases stayed unmatched. This CDR3 has 17 amino acids.

The rearrangement uses TRBV11-2 and TRBJ2-5; the D gene is possibly TRBD2 (5 bases). The CDR3 runs to 16 residues. V was clipped by 0 bases and J by 5 bases, with 16 bases between them. From germline, CDR1 is SGHAT and CDR2 FQNNGV. The CDR3 region has the DNA TGTGCCAGCAGCTTAGACTGGGGAAATACGGGGGAGACCCAGTACTTC. It yields the protein CASSLDWGNTGETQYF.

This rearrangement joins TRBV10-3 to TRBJ2-7; D is ambiguous. This CDR3 comprises 14 residues. Germline CDR1 ENHRY, CDR2 SYGVKD. The V end lost 6 bases, the J end lost 3 bases, and 15 bases lay between the germline ends. The CDR3 loop reads CAISPREGYYEQYF. In nucleotides, the CDR3 is TGTGCCATCAGCCCCCGTGAAGGGTACTACGAGCAGTACTTC.

The chain carries TRBV7-8 and TRBJ2-7, with TRBD1 matching over 8 bases. Gene TRBJ2-1 matches the end of the DNA better, so the J call may be wrong. Looked up from germline, CDR1 is SGHVS and CDR2 is FQNEAQ. This CDR3 spans 15 amino acids. CDR3 DNA sequence: TGTGCCAGCAGCCAGGGGGCGGGGACTGACTACGAGCAGTTCTTC. It codes for CASSQGAGTDYEQFF.

J is TRBJ1-3 and V is TRBV25-1; weak D call: TRBD1 (6 bases). The CDR3 loop spans 15 amino acids. Germline V gene data show CDR1 as MGHDK and CDR2 as SYGVNS. V lost 3 bases to trimming and J lost 0 bases, with 9 bases between them. This CDR3 reads CASSDDRRSGNTIYF. CDR3 nucleotide sequence: TGTGCCAGCAGTGATGACAGGCGCTCTGGAAACACCATATATTTT.

J is TRBJ2-1 and V is TRBV20-1; TRBD2 matches at 11 bases. The CDR3 totals 14 residues. The V gene's germline CDR1 is DFQATT and CDR2 SNEGSKA (reference sequence). V was clipped by 7 bases and J by 1 base; unmatched bases: 3. CDR3: CSVTSGGSYNEQFF. CDR3 in DNA: TGCAGTGTCACTAGCGGGGGTTCCTACAATGAGCAGTTCTTC.

The chain links TRBV25-1 to TRBJ1-1, with 7 bases matching TRBD1. CDR3 size: 20 residues. Germline V gives CDR1 MGHDK, CDR2 SYGVNS. J lost 2 bases, V lost 1 base, and 19 bases had no gene match. In DNA, the CDR3 is TGTGCCAGCAGTGAATTTTTCCCGGTCCCCGAGACAGGGCTTAACACTGAAGCTTTCTTT. This translates into CASSEFFPVPETGLNTEAFF.

V is TRBV25-1 and J is TRBJ1-6; D may be TRBD1 (5 bases). Germline V gene lookup returns CDR1 MGHDK and CDR2 SYGVNS. The ends were cut back, 4 bases at V and 0 bases at J, with 13 bases in the middle. This CDR3 has 17 amino acids. The CDR3 protein is CASSGGSGSSYNSPLHF. CDR3 nucleotides: TGTGCCAGCAGTGGGGGATCAGGGAGCTCCTATAATTCACCCCTCCACTTT.

This sequence joins TRBV7-9 and TRBJ2-1; TRBD1 matches at 7 bases. This CDR3 spans 14 amino acids. Germline V CDR1 and CDR2: SEHNR, FQNEAQ (reference sequence). V lost 4 bases to trimming and J lost 4 bases; unmatched junction nucleotides: 4. Written as DNA, the CDR3 is TGTGCCAGCAGCTCATTGGGACAGTACAATGAGCAGTTCTTC. Protein product: CASSSLGQYNEQFF.

This chain connects TRBV12-3 or TRBV12-4 to TRBJ1-1, with 8 bases lining up with TRBD1. The J segment lost 1 base and the V segment lost 6 bases, leaving 7 bases of the junction unmatched. The CDR3 covers 15 residues. The CDR3 coding sequence is TGTGCCAGCAGATTTGGGACAGGTGGGAACACTGAAGCTTTCTTT. This sequence encodes CASRFGTGGNTEAFF.

V gene TRBV20-1 combines with J gene TRBJ2-1; the match to TRBD2 covers 10 bases. CDR1 DFQATT and CDR2 SNEGSKA come from the germline V gene (reference sequence). The ends lost 2 bases at V and 8 bases at J; junction bases unmatched: 12. The CDR3 loop spans 16 amino acids. The CDR3 loop is CSARNLAGALFHEQFF. In nucleotides, the CDR3 is TGCAGTGCTAGAAATCTAGCGGGGGCCCTTTTCCATGAGCAGTTCTTC.